Shown below are 30 T cell receptor beta chains from a single sample sequenced in a study of cytomegalovirus exposure and HLA in healthy donors. PCR amplification relied on 60 Vbeta primers (plus 13 Jbeta primers). Data came from immunoSEQ multiplex PCR; TCRdb stores just in-frame clones and leaves some out. Of around 160,000 clones listed, roughly four fifths are singletons. Sequencing used PBMCs. These receptors were taken from a woman between 40 and 50 years old in good health and CMV-seronegative.

This chain links TRBV6-4 with TRBJ2-1, with a weak D call TRBD1 (5 bases). From germline, CDR1 is MRHNA and CDR2 SNTAGT. The CDR3 contains 14 residues. The V end was cut by 0 bases, the J end by 11 bases, with 14 bases between. For the CDR3, the DNA is TGTGCCAGCAGTGACTCGGGGCAGGCACATCAGCAGTTCTTC. This gives the protein CASSDSGQAHQQFF.

The gene calls are TRBV30 and TRBJ1-1, with D unclear. The CDR3 is 18 residues long. V lost 5 bases, J lost 3 bases, and 28 bases lay in between. The germline V gene encodes CDR1 GTSNPN and CDR2 SVGIG (reference sequence). In DNA form, the CDR3 reads TGTGCCTGGGGATCAATAGGGAGAGGGATCGTGAAGGACACTGAAGCTTTCTTT. Translated: CAWGSIGRGIVKDTEAFF.

J is TRBJ1-1 and V is TRBV7-3; D possibly corresponds to TRBD1 (5 bases). CDR3 length: 13 residues. Germline V gene data show CDR1 as SGHTA and CDR2 as FQGTGA. The germline V and J ends were trimmed by 0 bases and 3 bases, with 5 bases remaining between them. The CDR3 protein is CASSLTGDTEAFF. The CDR3 region has the DNA TGTGCCAGCAGCTTAACAGGGGACACTGAAGCTTTCTTT.

The J gene is TRBJ2-3, the V gene TRBV29-1; 10 bases are shared with TRBD2. This CDR3 comprises 15 residues. J was trimmed by 2 bases and V by 4 bases; bases with no gene match: 6. The V gene's germline CDR1 is SQVTM and CDR2 ANQGSEA. The CDR3, as DNA: TGCAGCGTTGTGAGGACTAGCGGACCCACAGATACGCAGTATTTT. Protein: CSVVRTSGPTDTQYF.

The genes are TRBV2 and TRBJ1-1, with TRBD1 identical over 8 bases. The V and J ends lost 7 bases and 1 base, in that order; junction bases with no gene match: 2. Per germline, CDR1 SNHLY and CDR2 FYNNEI. CDR3 length: 13 amino acids. Here the CDR3 reads CASIGTGNTEAFF. The CDR3 DNA reads as TGTGCCAGCATCGGGACAGGGAACACTGAAGCTTTCTTT. Full variable domain (missing parts from reference TRBV2 and TRBJ1-1): EPEVTQTPSHQVTQMGQEVILRCVPISNHLYFYWYRQILGQKVEFLVSFYNNEISEKSEIFDDQFSVERPDGSNFTLKIRSTKLEDSAMYFCASIGTGNTEAFFGQGTRLTVV.

The chain carries TRBV28 and TRBJ1-5, with a weak D call TRBD1 (6 bases). The CDR3 loop spans 15 amino acids. In germline, CDR1 is MDHEN, CDR2 SYDVKM. Trimming removed 5 bases at V and 7 bases at J, with 18 bases between. The chain's CDR3 is CASSPPDRWGQPQHF. The CDR3 DNA is TGTGCCAGCAGTCCTCCGGACAGATGGGGCCAGCCCCAGCATTTT.

This clone was seen more than once but under ten times. The rearrangement joins TRBV27 to TRBJ1-1; no reliable D call. V lost 5 bases and J lost 1, with 11 bases in between. The germline CDR1 and CDR2 sequences are MNHEY and SMNVEV (reference sequence). The CDR3 has 14 amino acids. The CDR3 region has the DNA TGTGCCAGCAGTCCCCCCGGCGGGAACACTGAAGCTTTCTTT. This codes for CASSPPGGNTEAFF.

This sequence joins TRBV30 and TRBJ1-4, with D perhaps matching TRBD1 (5 bases). From germline, CDR1 is GTSNPN and CDR2 SVGIG (reference sequence). The V gene lost 3 bases and the J gene lost 0 bases, with 11 bases spanning the gap. The CDR3 covers 15 residues. The DNA of the CDR3 is TGTGCCTGGAGCGCCGGGGGGGCAACTAATGAAAAACTGTTTTTT. Translated, it gives CAWSAGGATNEKLFF. Full variable domain (outside the CDR3, taken from reference TRBV30 and TRBJ1-4): SQTIHQWPATLVQPVGSPLSLECTVEGTSNPNLYWYRQAAGRGLQLLFYSVGIGQISSEVPQNLSASRPQDRQFILSSKKLLLSDSGFYLCAWSAGGATNEKLFFGSGTQLSVL.

This clone was found a few times. V is TRBV14 and J is TRBJ1-2; possible D gene TRBD1, 5 bases. CDR3 length: 13 residues. Germline V gives CDR1 SGHDN, CDR2 FVKESK. V lost 1 base and J 8 bases, leaving 11 bases between the germline ends. This CDR3 is CASSQGKGVGYTF. The CDR3 region has the DNA TGTGCCAGCAGCCAAGGAAAAGGGGTGGGCTACACCTTC.

The V gene is TRBV7-3, the J gene TRBJ2-1, with 9 bases that match TRBD2. This CDR3 spans 16 amino acids. CDR1 and CDR2 from the germline V gene are SGHTA and FQGTGA. Losses at the gene ends were 1 base for V and 5 bases for J; bases not matched to a gene: 6. The CDR3 spells CASSLRVAGAHNEQFF. DNA of the CDR3: TGTGCCAGCAGCTTAAGGGTAGCGGGGGCCCACAATGAGCAGTTCTTC.

This clone has just a few counts. Other DNA sequences in this sample translate to the same CDR3. This chain joins TRBV5-1 and TRBJ2-3, with a possible D match to TRBD1 (6 bases). The CDR3 spans 12 residues. Germline values: CDR1 SGHRS, CDR2 YFSETQ. The V and J ends lost 5 bases and 4 bases respectively, with 8 bases between them. The CDR3 DNA sequence: TGCGCCAGCAGACAGGGTGCAGATACGCAGTATTTT. It is translated as CASRQGADTQYF.

This clone was found once. This chain connects TRBV11-2 to TRBJ1-3, with 7 nucleotides matching TRBD1. This CDR3 region has 15 residues. Germline V gene data show CDR1 as SGHAT and CDR2 as FQNNGV. V shed 3 bases, J shed 2 bases, and the junction held 4 bases outside the gene matches. The CDR3 nucleotides are TGTGCCAGCAGCTTCCAAGGGGGCCCTGGAAACACCATATATTTT. Its protein product is CASSFQGGPGNTIYF.

This clone occurred once. The chain recombines TRBV9 with TRBJ2-2; TRBD2 matches 9 bases. The germline gives CDR1 SGDLS, CDR2 YYNGEE. With V trimmed by 2 bases and J by 5 bases, 7 bases remained unmatched. The CDR3 loop spans 16 amino acids. As DNA, the CDR3 is TGTGCCAGCAGCGTTTTAGCGGGAGCCAGAACCGGGGAGCTGTTTTTT. Its translation is CASSVLAGARTGELFF.

DNA of the CDR3: TGCAGCGTATACCCGCAGGCTTCTGGGGCCAACGTCCTGACTTTC. It encodes CSVYPQASGANVLTF. V and J are TRBV29-1 and TRBJ2-6; D gene unclear. Trimming removed 6 bases from V and 1 base from J, with 13 bases in between. In germline, CDR1 is SQVTM, CDR2 ANQGSEA. This CDR3 has 15 amino acids. The complete variable domain, with remaining parts taken from reference TRBV29-1 and TRBJ2-6, reads SAVISQKPSRDICQRGTSLTIQCQVDSQVTMMFWYRQQPGQSLTLIATANQGSEATYESGFVIDKFPISRPNLTFSTLTVSNMSPEDSSIYLCSVYPQASGANVLTFGAGSRLTVL.

The V and J genes are TRBV6-1 and TRBJ2-1; weak D call: TRBD1 (5 bases). Germline V lookup: CDR1 MNHNS, CDR2 SASEGT. With 5 bases removed from V and 12 bases from J, the gap between germline ends came to 14 bases. This CDR3 spans 12 amino acids. CDR3 protein: CASSLQGYGQFF. As DNA, the CDR3 is TGTGCCAGCAGTCTCCAGGGTTATGGGCAGTTCTTC.

About this clone: Different DNA sequences within this sample yield the same CDR3. The chain links TRBV5-1 to TRBJ2-3; 9 nucleotides align to TRBD1. Germline V gene lookup returns CDR1 SGHRS and CDR2 YFSETQ. The ends lost 0 bases at V and 3 bases at J; junction bases unmatched: 2. This CDR3 spans 15 amino acids. The CDR3 nucleotides are TGCGCCAGCAGCTTGGGGGGACAGGGAACAGATACGCAGTATTTT. Protein sequence: CASSLGGQGTDTQYF.

V usage is TRBV7-8 and J usage is TRBJ2-7, with 7 bases fitting TRBD2. Germline lookup yields CDR1 SGHVS and CDR2 FQNEAQ. V trimming: 0 bases; J trimming: 0 bases; junction bases outside the gene matches: 8. The CDR3 is 17 residues long. The CDR3 sequence: CASSLAAGYTHSYEQYF. CDR3 DNA sequence: TGTGCCAGCAGCTTAGCAGCGGGGTATACCCACTCCTACGAGCAGTACTTC.

The chain couples TRBV28 to TRBJ2-1, with 7 positions matching TRBD1. V shed 5 bases and J 9 bases; nucleotides not matched to a gene: 10. CDR3 length: 14 amino acids. Germline V gene sequence: CDR1 MDHEN, CDR2 SYDVKM. CDR3 region: CASSRDRRAGEQFF. The CDR3 DNA is TGTGCCAGCAGTAGGGACAGACGTGCGGGTGAGCAGTTCTTC.

The chain combines TRBV5-1 with TRBJ2-5, with 9 positions matching TRBD2. The CDR3 has 14 residues. The trim removed 6 bases at V and 2 bases at J, leaving 5 bases unmatched. From germline, CDR1 is SGHRS and CDR2 YFSETQ. Here the CDR3 reads CASTPTSGQETQYF. The CDR3 bases are TGCGCCAGCACCCCAACTAGCGGGCAAGAGACCCAGTACTTC.

This chain connects TRBV5-5 to TRBJ1-4; possible D gene TRBD1, 6 bases. Between the trimmed V and J ends, which lost 0 bases and 3 bases, there was a span of 12 bases. The V gene's germline CDR1 is SGHKS and CDR2 YYEKEE (reference sequence). The length of the CDR3 is 16 residues. The CDR3 region has the DNA TGTGCCAGCAGCTTGGCCTTGACAGGTCCTAATGAAAAACTGTTTTTT. Protein: CASSLALTGPNEKLFF.

This clone was detected once. The chain carries TRBV6-6 and TRBJ2-3; a weak D match, TRBD2 (6 bases). The V end was cut by 7 bases, the J end by 2 bases, with 13 bases between. The CDR3 runs to 14 residues. CDR1 and CDR2 from the germline V gene are MNHNY and SVGAGI (reference sequence). The chain's CDR3 is CASKAEGTTDTQYF. The CDR3 nucleotides read TGTGCCAGCAAGGCGGAGGGGACCACAGATACGCAGTATTTT.

The rearrangement links TRBV2 to TRBJ2-1, with 7 nucleotides matching TRBD2. Germline V CDR1 and CDR2: SNHLY, FYNNEI. The CDR3 has 18 amino acids. The junction had 13 bases not matched to a gene; V was cut back by 0 bases and J by 5 bases. CDR3 nucleotides: TGTGCCAGCAGTGAAGCGCTACTGCGGGAGAAAGGAGACAATGAGCAGTTCTTC. Protein: CASSEALLREKGDNEQFF. Using reference TRBV2 and TRBJ2-1 for the parts outside the CDR3, the full variable domain is EPEVTQTPSHQVTQMGQEVILRCVPISNHLYFYWYRQILGQKVEFLVSFYNNEISEKSEIFDDQFSVERPDGSNFTLKIRSTKLEDSAMYFCASSEALLREKGDNEQFFGPGTRLTVL.

The rearrangement links TRBV7-9 to TRBJ1-1; no reliable D call. The CDR3 length is 12 residues. V was cut by 3 bases and J by 10 bases, with 12 bases left in between. The germline V gene has CDR1 SEHNR and CDR2 FQNEAQ (reference sequence). The CDR3 DNA reads as TGTGCCAGCAGCTTTGATCGGGAAGGAGCTTTCTTT. It yields the protein CASSFDREGAFF.

The sample holds a few counts of this clone. The chain recombines TRBV30 with TRBJ2-1; no firm D call. V was trimmed by 4 bases and J by 2 bases, leaving 12 bases between them. The germline gives CDR1 GTSNPN, CDR2 SVGIG (reference sequence). There are 14 residues in the CDR3. CDR3 in DNA: TGTGCCTGGAACCCCGAGCGCCCCTACAATGAGCAGTTCTTC. Translation gives CAWNPERPYNEQFF.

The genes are TRBV11-2 and TRBJ2-5, with D possibly TRBD2 on 6 matching bases. The V end was cut by 3 bases, the J end by 3 bases, with 14 bases between. There are 15 residues in the CDR3. CDR1 is SGHAT and CDR2 is FQNNGV in the germline V gene. Written as DNA, the CDR3 is TGTGCCAGCAGCTTCCCGGGACTCCCGAAAGAGACCCAGTACTTC. This encodes CASSFPGLPKETQYF.

The chain has TRBV30 and TRBJ1-4; D is possibly TRBD1 (6 bases). Germline loops: CDR1 GTSNPN, CDR2 SVGIG (reference sequence). The V end was cut by 0 bases, the J end by 5 bases, with 13 bases between. This CDR3 contains 15 residues. The CDR3 DNA reads as TGTGCCTGGAGTGTAAACGGCCAGGGGAATGAAAAACTGTTTTTT. It encodes CAWSVNGQGNEKLFF.

J is TRBJ2-1 and V is TRBV30, with 10 bases fitting TRBD2. This CDR3 has 19 amino acids. With 0 bases clipped from V and 1 base from J, the junction kept 12 bases outside the gene matches. The germline CDR1 and CDR2 sequences are GTSNPN and SVGIG (reference sequence). The CDR3 protein is CAWSVGGSGRRRSYNEQFF. DNA for the CDR3: TGTGCCTGGAGTGTAGGGGGTAGCGGGAGGAGGAGGTCCTACAATGAGCAGTTCTTC.

Concerning this clone: At one end, the junction sequence differs from germline, possibly due to a read error. Other DNA sequences in the same sample also yield this CDR3. The chain combines TRBV4-1 with TRBJ1-1; the D gene is possibly TRBD1 (5 bases). CDR3 length: 13 residues. Germline CDR1 and CDR2: MGHRA and YSYEKL. The CDR3 loop reads CASSQREDTEAFF. The CDR3 DNA sequence: TGCGCCAGCAGCCAAAGGGAGGACACTGAAGCCTTCTTT.

This chain connects TRBV9 to TRBJ2-3; 8 positions match TRBD2. After removal of 4 bases from V and 4 bases from J, the junction contained 8 bases not matched to a gene. CDR3 size: 15 residues. Germline loops: CDR1 SGDLS, CDR2 YYNGEE. The DNA for the CDR3 is TGTGCCAGCAGCCTAAGCGGGAGCCCAGCAGATACGCAGTATTTT. It specifies CASSLSGSPADTQYF.

The genes are TRBV5-6 and TRBJ1-2; 7 positions agree with TRBD1. The CDR3 is made up of 14 amino acids. J lost 3 bases, V lost 1 base, and 3 bases had no gene match. Germline assignment: CDR1 SGHDT and CDR2 YYEEEE. The CDR3 DNA is TGTGCCAGCAGCTTGAAAGGGACAGACTATGGCTACACCTTC. This translates into CASSLKGTDYGYTF. Combining the CDR3 with reference TRBV5-6 and TRBJ1-2 gives the whole variable domain DAGVTQSPTHLIKTRGQQVTLRCSPKSGHDTVSWYQQALGQGPQFIFQYYEEEERQRGNFPDRFSGHQFPNYSSELNVNALLLGDSALYLCASSLKGTDYGYTFGSGTRLTVV.